A selection of T cell receptor beta chains follows, all from one sample in a study of blood T cell repertoires in COVID-19. Sequencing used immunoSEQ multiplex PCR; TCRdb keeps in-frame clones, though not all of them. Seen here are roughly 230,000 clones, 85% to 95% observed once, and the top ten hold roughly 0.8%. The sequencing sample was made of peripheral blood. Source of these receptors: a man aged 25 to 40 with COVID-19, enrolled during active disease. Both conserved end residues are trimmed from each CDR3. Fields, in order: CDR3 protein, V gene, J gene.

ASSLGGNVYNSPLH	TRBV7-9	TRBJ1-6
ASSQKNGNTEAF	TRBV3-1/TRBV3-2	TRBJ1-1
ASRSQGSQNYGYT	TRBV25-1	TRBJ1-2
ASSSNSNQETQY	TRBV6-2/TRBV6-3	TRBJ2-5
ASSPFVGNEQY	TRBV6-5	TRBJ2-7
ASSFGGGETQY	TRBV7-2	TRBJ2-5
ASSTQGGNTEAF	TRBV18	TRBJ1-1
ASSQETGSVLAKNIQY	TRBV3-1/TRBV3-2	TRBJ2-4
ASSGTGGLSTEAF	TRBV19	TRBJ1-1
SGTQDYEQY	TRBV20-1	TRBJ2-7
ASSQVRTSGVGDTQY	TRBV3-1/TRBV3-2	TRBJ2-3
ASSYGGAHTYNEQF	TRBV6-5	TRBJ2-1
ASSLEGLGVDGYT	TRBV5-1	TRBJ1-2
ASRAGTGLYGYT	TRBV25-1	TRBJ1-2
SATGTGGASNEKLF	TRBV29-1	TRBJ1-4
ASSPGTGVTEAF	TRBV10-1	TRBJ1-1
ASSSQGLAGNTGELF	TRBV2	TRBJ2-2
ASSSGTGSNTEAF	TRBV19	TRBJ1-1
STTGSANTGELF	TRBV29-1	TRBJ2-2
ASSLVQGARATEAF	TRBV5-1	TRBJ1-1
ASSQQGFSTEAF	TRBV3-1/TRBV3-2	TRBJ1-1
ASSLSQRGTEAF	TRBV13	TRBJ1-1
ASSTHRGGSETQY	TRBV19	TRBJ2-5
ASSPSGTGHEKLF	TRBV19	TRBJ1-4
ASSLGDRGLNTEAF	TRBV5-1	TRBJ1-1
ASSLGDSGEQY	TRBV5-4	TRBJ2-7
ASSRDTNTGELF	TRBV5-4	TRBJ2-2
ASSPRQGGGYT	TRBV7-2	TRBJ1-2
ASSSQDRSGINEQF	TRBV6-5	TRBJ2-1
ASRGTGWNYGYT	TRBV9	TRBJ1-2
ASSVTGDLGTDTQY	TRBV9	TRBJ2-3
ASSPTGQRGAYEQY	TRBV5-1	TRBJ2-7
ASSYSEGDLYGYT	TRBV6-2/TRBV6-3	TRBJ1-2
ASSREDTEAF	TRBV6-6	TRBJ1-1
ASSPGHLETQY	TRBV10-1	TRBJ2-5
ASRPDRGRSPLH	TRBV19	TRBJ1-6
ASSYRNTEAF	TRBV6-5	TRBJ1-1
ASSPGQGSNQPQH	TRBV5-4	TRBJ1-5
ASSLAGSNEQY	TRBV5-1	TRBJ2-7
ASSPGAYEAF	TRBV18	TRBJ1-1
ASSVSEPNEKLF	TRBV2	TRBJ1-4
SVASSLNTEAF	TRBV29-1	TRBJ1-1
ASSLGLAGQETQY	TRBV7-9	TRBJ2-5
ASTYHRDGETQY	TRBV5-1	TRBJ2-5
ASSIVGNGYT	TRBV19	TRBJ1-2
ASSPGPLVSQETQY	TRBV5-4	TRBJ2-5
ASSQGTGEPNYGYT	TRBV14	TRBJ1-2
ASSLHEGGDTEAF	TRBV7-6	TRBJ1-1
ASSPIAGGVDEQF	TRBV5-4	TRBJ2-1
ANKRQQGSLDTQY	TRBV7-2	TRBJ2-3
ASSEGLASDTQY	TRBV2	TRBJ2-3